The 11 T cell receptor beta chains below were found in one sample sequenced in a study of response to subunit inactivated influenza vaccine. MiXCR was run by TCRdb on the RT-PCR reads, yielding one entry per CDR3 protein. The sample contains about 570,000 distinct CDR3 sequences, about 11% of which appear only once. A further study also used this sample, focusing on T cells expressing NK-cell markers. This second report adds: UMI-tagged 5'RACE template switching yielded the TCR beta cDNA.

The sample in question was PBMCs from blood, obtained on the day of vaccination. The receptors were sampled from a man in his fifties or sixties who received an inactivated influenza vaccine.

This clonotype was counted between two and nine times. V usage is TRBV6-8 and J usage is TRBJ2-3; 12 bases line up with TRBD2. Germline assignment: CDR1 MNHGY and CDR2 SAAAGT. The trim removed 5 bases at V and 6 bases at J, leaving 12 bases unmatched. The CDR3 consists of 17 residues. This CDR3 is CASSRRTSGAELDTQYF. The CDR3 DNA sequence: TGTGCCAGCAGTCGAAGGACTAGCGGGGCCGAGTTGGATACGCAGTATTTT.

This clonotype was found a few times. The chain recombines TRBV15 with TRBJ2-1; TRBD2 agrees at 13 bases. Germline-derived CDR1 and CDR2 are LNHNV and YYDKDF (reference sequence). The V gene end was trimmed by 3 bases and the J gene end by 8 bases; junction bases not matched to a gene: 16. The CDR3 consists of 19 residues. CDR3 sequence reads: CATSRMSGTSGNRGDEQFF. The CDR3 nucleotides read TGTGCCACCAGCAGGATGTCTGGGACTAGCGGGAATAGGGGCGATGAGCAGTTCTTC.

This clonotype was observed a handful of times. The CDR3 region is CASSYSRDAETQYF. CDR3 bases: TGTGCCAGCAGTTACTCCCGGGACGCAGAGACCCAGTACTTC. The chain combines TRBV6-5 with TRBJ2-5; D possibly uses TRBD1 or TRBD2 (5 bases each). With 0 bases removed from V and 4 bases from J, the gap between germline ends came to 9 bases. CDR1 is MNHEY and CDR2 is SVGAGI in the germline V gene. The CDR3 consists of 14 residues.

The chain is built from TRBV5-5 and TRBJ2-1; the D gene could be TRBD1 or TRBD2 (5 bases each). The CDR3 extends over 14 amino acids. V lost 4 bases and J lost 10, with 18 bases in between. The germline gives CDR1 SGHKS, CDR2 YYEKEE (reference sequence). The CDR3 bases are TGTGCCAGCAGCCGAGAGGGGACCAGCCGGGAGCAGTTCTTC. It codes for CASSREGTSREQFF.

The V gene is TRBV18, the J gene TRBJ2-4, with D possibly matching TRBD2 (6 bases). Germline loops: CDR1 KGHSH, CDR2 LQKENI. V dropped 3 bases and J dropped 6 bases, with 18 bases sitting between them. There are 16 residues in the CDR3. CDR3 bases: TGTGCCAGCTCACCCCAATTGGGACCCGGGGGAAACATTCAGTACTTC. The encoded protein is CASSPQLGPGGNIQYF.

The chain uses TRBV29-1 and TRBJ2-5; no reliable D call. CDR3 length: 14 residues. V was trimmed by 7 bases and J by 5 bases, leaving 20 bases between them. CDR1 and CDR2 (germline): SQVTM, ANQGSEA. CDR3 in amino acids: CSAGPRLSGETQYF. The CDR3, as DNA: TGCAGCGCCGGGCCGAGACTCAGTGGCGAGACCCAGTACTTC. Full variable domain (missing parts from reference TRBV29-1 and TRBJ2-5): SAVISQKPSRDICQRGTSLTIQCQVDSQVTMMFWYRQQPGQSLTLIATANQGSEATYESGFVIDKFPISRPNLTFSTLTVSNMSPEDSSIYLCSAGPRLSGETQYFGPGTRLLVL.

The sample holds a few counts of this clonotype. The chain combines TRBV20-1 with TRBJ2-7; tentatively, D is TRBD2 (6 bases). This CDR3 is built from 15 residues. Germline V gene data show CDR1 as DFQATT and CDR2 as SNEGSKA (reference sequence). The V and J ends lost 0 bases and 2 bases respectively, with 14 bases between them. The CDR3 loop reads CSARDVTGAAYEQYF. CDR3 in DNA: TGCAGTGCTAGAGATGTTACGGGAGCAGCCTACGAGCAGTACTTC.

V is TRBV10-3 and J is TRBJ2-3; 12 bases line up with TRBD2. The germline V gene encodes CDR1 ENHRY and CDR2 SYGVKD. This CDR3 region has 18 residues. With V trimmed by 3 bases and J by 4 bases, 11 bases remained unmatched. In nucleotides, the CDR3 is TGTGCCATCAGTGACCCCCAGGCCCTAGCGGGGGGGCCAGATACGCAGTATTTT. It encodes CAISDPQALAGGPDTQYF.

This clonotype has just a few counts. This rearrangement joins TRBV6-1 to TRBJ2-5; no firm D call. Per the germline V gene, CDR1 is MNHNS and CDR2 is SASEGT. V lost 6 bases and J 4 bases, leaving 12 bases between the germline ends. The CDR3 consists of 13 residues. The CDR3 region has the DNA TGTGCCAGCAGCCCTGGGCCTGGAGAGACCCAGTACTTC. Translated, it gives CASSPGPGETQYF.

This rearrangement joins TRBV5-1 to TRBJ2-3; maybe TRBD2 (6 bases). The V gene's germline CDR1 is SGHRS and CDR2 YFSETQ. This CDR3 contains 16 residues. The V end lost 1 base, the J end lost 4 bases, and 16 bases lay between the germline ends. The CDR3 sequence: CASSLSGVGGADTQYF. In nucleotides, the CDR3 is TGCGCCAGCAGCTTGTCAGGAGTGGGGGGAGCAGATACGCAGTATTTT. The variable domain in full, with the rest retrieved from reference TRBV5-1 and TRBJ2-3, is KAGVTQTPRYLIKTRGQQVTLSCSPISGHRSVSWYQQTPGQGLQFLFEYFSETQRNKGNFPGRFSGRQFSNSRSEMNVSTLELGDSALYLCASSLSGVGGADTQYFGPGTRLTVL.

The gene calls are TRBV2 and TRBJ2-1, with D uncertain. V dropped 4 bases and J dropped 7 bases, with 8 bases sitting between them. Looked up from germline, CDR1 is SNHLY and CDR2 is FYNNEI. The CDR3 contains 12 residues. In DNA form, the CDR3 reads TGTGCCAGCAGTGGCCCGGGTAATGAGCAGTTCTTC. Protein: CASSGPGNEQFF. Supplemented by reference TRBV2 and TRBJ2-1, the full variable domain reads EPEVTQTPSHQVTQMGQEVILRCVPISNHLYFYWYRQILGQKVEFLVSFYNNEISEKSEIFDDQFSVERPDGSNFTLKIRSTKLEDSAMYFCASSGPGNEQFFGPGTRLTVL.